Listed below are T cell receptor beta chains from one sample, sequenced in a study of early T cells in non-severe SARS-CoV-2 infection. TCRdb reprocessed the 5' RACE reads with MiXCR, giving one entry per CDR3 protein. The table records more than 25,000 distinct CDR3 sequences, around 4.4% of them present only once. The material sequenced was whole blood. These receptors came from an adult who was a healthcare worker with PCR-confirmed SARS-CoV-2 infection or an uninfected control (not recorded which). Both conserved end residues are part of each CDR3. Each record gives: V gene, clone size, D gene, J gene, CDR3 protein, CDR3 DNA. D genes are given only for firm matches. The listing skips clone size in some rows; elsewhere it reads once, few, many or a size class.

>TRBV4-1|many|TRBD1|TRBJ2-7
CASSHPTGGYEQYF
TGCGCCAGCAGCCATCCTACAGGGGGCTACGAGCAGTACTTC
>TRBV5-1|many|NA|TRBJ1-1
CASSLLEGGEAFF
TGCGCCAGCAGCTTGTTAGAAGGGGGAGAAGCTTTCTTT
>TRBV7-9|many|NA|TRBJ1-6
CASSLSGDNSPLHF
TGTGCCAGCAGCTTATCGGGGGATAATTCACCCCTCCACTTT
>TRBV7-9|many|TRBD2|TRBJ2-1
CASSLSTSGRRDEQFF
TGTGCCAGCAGCTTATCAACTAGCGGGAGGAGGGATGAGCAGTTCTTC
>TRBV5-4|many|TRBD1|TRBJ2-5
CASSGDRGRETQYF
TGTGCCAGCAGCGGGGACAGGGGTAGGGAGACCCAGTACTTC
>TRBV11-2|many|NA|TRBJ1-6
CASSLDPGDNSPLHF
TGTGCCAGCAGCTTAGATCCAGGGGACAATTCACCCCTCCACTTT
>TRBV29-1|many|TRBD1|TRBJ2-5
CSVGAGGDRAQYF
TGCAGCGTGGGCGCAGGGGGGGACAGGGCCCAGTACTTC
>TRBV7-8|few|NA|TRBJ2-3
CASSRGRGRYPDTQYF
TGTGCCAGCAGCCGGGGCAGGGGCCGTTACCCAGATACGCAGTATTTT
>TRBV7-2|many|NA|TRBJ2-1
CASSFLPGRNEQFF
TGTGCCAGCAGCTTCCTCCCCGGCCGCAATGAGCAGTTCTTC
>TRBV5-6|many|NA|TRBJ1-4
CATERAGVEKLFF
TGTGCCACCGAGAGGGCAGGGGTTGAAAAACTGTTTTTT
>TRBV11-2|many|NA|TRBJ2-3
CASSLGPTGSTDTQYF
TGTGCCAGCAGCTTAGGACCCACCGGGAGCACAGATACGCAGTATTTT
>TRBV11-2|few|NA|TRBJ2-7
CASSSGTFSYEQYF
TGTGCCAGCAGCTCCGGGACGTTCTCCTACGAGCAGTACTTC
>TRBV28|NA|NA|TRBJ2-7
CASRNGNSYEQYF
TGTGCCAGCAGGAATGGCAATTCCTACGAGCAGTACTTC
>TRBV5-1|many|TRBD1|TRBJ2-3
CASSLKQGANGDTQYF
TGCGCCAGCAGCCTCAAACAGGGGGCGAATGGAGATACGCAGTATTTT
>TRBV18|many|NA|TRBJ1-1
CASSLRGGGTEAFF
TGTGCCAGCTCACTCAGGGGTGGGGGAACTGAAGCTTTCTTT
>TRBV4-2|few|TRBD2|TRBJ2-7
CASSQDSGGPYEQYF
TGTGCCAGCAGCCAAGATAGCGGGGGACCCTACGAGCAGTACTTC
>TRBV20-1|NA|NA|TRBJ1-1
CRLGGLNTEAFF
TGCAGGCTGGGGGGACTGAACACTGAAGCTTTCTTT